A single sample is the source of the 12 T cell receptor beta chains below, sequenced in a study of blood T cell repertoires in COVID-19. The repertoire was sequenced with immunoSEQ multiplex PCR; TCRdb's copy has only in-frame clones and lacks some. The sample consists of about 330,000 clones, about nine tenths of them appearing once. The source material was peripheral blood. The receptors originated from a man aged 25 to 45 with COVID-19, enrolled during active disease.

This rearrangement joins TRBV6-2 or TRBV6-3 to TRBJ2-7, with TRBD1 matching over 9 bases. J lost 3 bases, V lost 0 bases, and 3 bases had no gene match. CDR1 is MNHEY and CDR2 is SVGEGT in the germline V gene. The length of the CDR3 is 15 residues. DNA for the CDR3: TGTGCCAGCAGTTACTCACAGGGGGCTTTCTACGAGCAGTACTTC. Protein: CASSYSQGAFYEQYF.

The V gene is TRBV28, the J gene TRBJ1-5; 8 bases map to TRBD1. V shed 8 bases and J 9 bases; nucleotides not matched to a gene: 24. The germline CDR1 and CDR2 sequences are MDHEN and SYDVKM. There are 18 residues in the CDR3. The CDR3 region has the DNA TGTGCCAGCTCCGTAACTGGGATCACACGACAGGGGTCAAGGCCCCAGCATTTT. This gives the protein CASSVTGITRQGSRPQHF.

The V gene is TRBV6-5, the J gene TRBJ1-2, with 8 bases lining up with TRBD1. The CDR3 runs to 15 residues. V shed 6 bases, J shed 8 bases, and the junction held 14 bases outside the gene matches. In germline, CDR1 is MNHEY, CDR2 SVGAGI. The CDR3 here is CASRNSGGAGSGYTF. In DNA form, the CDR3 reads TGTGCCAGCAGGAACTCAGGGGGCGCGGGGAGCGGCTACACCTTC.

The CDR3 nucleotides read TGTGCCAGCTCACCGAGGAGCGGGGCCTATACTAGCACAGATACGCAGTATTTT. Translated, it gives CASSPRSGAYTSTDTQYF. V gene TRBV18 combines with J gene TRBJ2-3; TRBD2 agrees at 7 bases. The length of the CDR3 is 18 residues. Germline trimming cut 3 bases from V and 0 bases from J; bases unmatched to any gene: 12. The germline V gene has CDR1 KGHSH and CDR2 LQKENI.

Ten or more counts support this clone. The DNA of the CDR3 is TGCGCCAGCAGACAATCTTTAGCGGGAGGCACAGATACGCAGTATTTT. Residues: CASRQSLAGGTDTQYF. The V gene is TRBV5-1, the J gene TRBJ2-3; 9 bases map to TRBD2. The CDR3 runs 16 residues. Germline assignment: CDR1 SGHRS and CDR2 YFSETQ. V trimming: 5 bases; J trimming: 1 base; junction bases outside the gene matches: 8.

This rearrangement joins TRBV5-4 to TRBJ1-2; D not certain. Germline CDR1 is SGHNT and CDR2 is YYREEE (reference sequence). The CDR3 runs to 14 residues. The ends were cut back, 0 bases at V and 2 bases at J, with 8 bases in the middle. DNA of the CDR3: TGTGCCAGCAGCTTGGGAACATCAAACTATGGCTACACCTTC. It codes for CASSLGTSNYGYTF.

The chain is built from TRBV28 and TRBJ2-3, with D possibly matching TRBD1 (5 bases). The germline V gene encodes CDR1 MDHEN and CDR2 SYDVKM. With 6 bases removed from V and 0 bases from J, the gap between germline ends came to 16 bases. CDR3 length: 16 residues. The CDR3 region has the DNA TGTGCCAGCAGCCCTAGGGGCTACGGTAGCACAGATACGCAGTATTTT. This codes for CASSPRGYGSTDTQYF.

The V call is TRBV6-6, the J call TRBJ1-4; D remains unclear. The V and J ends lost 2 bases and 8 bases respectively, with 12 bases between them. The germline V gene has CDR1 MNHNY and CDR2 SVGAGI (reference sequence). The length of the CDR3 is 14 residues. CDR3 region: CASSYLQVHEKLFF. CDR3 nucleotide sequence: TGTGCCAGCAGTTACCTGCAGGTGCACGAAAAACTGTTTTTT.

The V call is TRBV4-2, the J call TRBJ2-2; maybe TRBD2 (5 bases). The CDR3 runs to 16 residues. V was trimmed by 0 bases and J by 4 bases, leaving 12 bases between them. Per germline, CDR1 LGHNA and CDR2 YNFKEQ. The CDR3 loop is CASSQDPGVTTGELFF. The DNA of the CDR3 is TGTGCCAGCAGCCAAGATCCCGGGGTTACCACCGGGGAGCTGTTTTTT.

The chain combines TRBV6-5 with TRBJ2-7, with 7 bases aligning to TRBD1. V lost 4 bases, J lost 6 bases, and 6 bases stayed unmatched. This CDR3 is built from 13 residues. Germline CDR1 and CDR2: MNHEY and SVGAGI. The CDR3 region is CASSSDRRGEQYF. DNA of the CDR3: TGTGCCAGCAGTTCGGACAGGCGCGGCGAGCAGTACTTC.

This clone was seen once. The rearrangement links TRBV12-5 to TRBJ1-3; D unclear. V was trimmed by 7 bases and J by 0 bases, leaving 13 bases between them. The length of the CDR3 is 15 residues. The germline V gene encodes CDR1 LGHNT and CDR2 FRNRAP. The CDR3 here is CASDVSVFSGNTIYF. The CDR3 nucleotides are TGTGCTAGTGATGTTTCAGTCTTCTCTGGAAACACCATATATTTT.

The chain is built from TRBV29-1 and TRBJ2-2, with D hard to call. The CDR3 is 13 residues long. Germline CDR1 reads SQVTM; CDR2 reads ANQGSEA. V was cut by 4 bases and J by 1 base, with 7 bases left in between. The CDR3 nucleotides are TGCAGCGTTGGGCGGCAGAACACCGGGGAGCTGTTTTTT. Protein sequence: CSVGRQNTGELFF.